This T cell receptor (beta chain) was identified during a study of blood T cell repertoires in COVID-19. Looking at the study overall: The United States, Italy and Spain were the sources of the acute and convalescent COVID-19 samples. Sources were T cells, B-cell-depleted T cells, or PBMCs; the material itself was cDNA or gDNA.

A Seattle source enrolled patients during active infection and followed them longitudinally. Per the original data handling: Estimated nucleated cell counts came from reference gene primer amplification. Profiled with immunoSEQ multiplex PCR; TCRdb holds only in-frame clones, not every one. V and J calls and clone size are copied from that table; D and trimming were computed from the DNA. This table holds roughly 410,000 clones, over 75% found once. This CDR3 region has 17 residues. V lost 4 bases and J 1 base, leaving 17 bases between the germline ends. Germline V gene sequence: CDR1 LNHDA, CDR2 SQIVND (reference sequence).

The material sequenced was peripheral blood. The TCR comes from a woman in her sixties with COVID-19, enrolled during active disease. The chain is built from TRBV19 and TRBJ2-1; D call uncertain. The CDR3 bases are TGTGCCAGTAGTAGTGGCCTGTCCGTGGTTTCCTACAATGAGCAGTTCTTC. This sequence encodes CASSSGLSVVSYNEQFF.